What follows are 27 T cell receptor beta chains derived from one specimen sequenced in a study of shared clonotypes between healthy human individuals. Repertoires were generated with immunoSEQ multiplex PCR, while TCRdb's copy carries only in-frame clones and drops some. The table has a few hundred thousand clones, around 97% seen once. Material for sequencing was naive CD4+ T cells sorted from blood. The subset: CD45RA+ positively selected. The receptor set was obtained from a woman under 40 in good health.

The chain recombines TRBV28 with TRBJ2-7; D is possibly TRBD1 (6 bases). In germline, CDR1 is MDHEN, CDR2 SYDVKM. Trimming removed 5 bases at V and 9 bases at J, with 17 bases between. The CDR3 loop spans 13 amino acids. The chain's CDR3 is CASSVTGLEGQYF. The CDR3 DNA sequence: TGTGCCAGCAGTGTTACAGGGTTAGAGGGGCAGTACTTC. The full variable domain, its missing parts supplied by reference TRBV28 and TRBJ2-7, is DVKVTQSSRYLVKRTGEKVFLECVQDMDHENMFWYRQDPGLGLRLIYFSYDVKMKEKGDIPEGYSVSREKKERFSLILESASTNQTSMYLCASSVTGLEGQYFGPGTRLTVT.

This clone was seen only once. V gene TRBV10-2 combines with J gene TRBJ2-3; D could derive from TRBD1 or TRBD2 (5 bases each). V lost 5 bases and J lost 9, with 9 bases in between. This CDR3 has 11 residues. The V gene's germline CDR1 is WSHSY and CDR2 SAAADI. CDR3 sequence: CASSRDATQYF. CDR3 coding DNA: TGCGCCAGCAGTCGGGACGCGACGCAGTATTTT.

The J gene is TRBJ2-7, the V gene TRBV6-1; D call uncertain. Looked up from germline, CDR1 is MNHNS and CDR2 is SASEGT. V was cut by 3 bases and J by 5 bases, with 14 bases left in between. The CDR3 has 14 residues. CDR3 residues: CASSEGWLFNEQYF. In DNA form, the CDR3 reads TGTGCCAGCAGTGAGGGGTGGTTATTCAACGAGCAGTACTTC.

This clone was picked up one time. The chain recombines TRBV7-9 with TRBJ1-1, with TRBD1 as a possible D gene (5 bases). Germline loops: CDR1 SEHNR, CDR2 FQNEAQ (reference sequence). This CDR3 is built from 14 residues. V lost 1 base to trimming and J lost 3 bases, with 9 bases between them. The CDR3 sequence is CASSLGQWDTEAFF. The CDR3 nucleotides are TGTGCCAGCAGCTTAGGACAGTGGGACACTGAAGCTTTCTTT.

The rearrangement links TRBV5-4 to TRBJ1-1; 8 nucleotides agree with TRBD1. Germline lookup yields CDR1 SGHNT and CDR2 YYREEE (reference sequence). CDR3 size: 17 residues. The ends lost 4 bases at V and 5 bases at J; junction bases unmatched: 16. The CDR3 region has the DNA TGTGCCAGCAGCCCTACGACAGGGGAGGCGGCAAGGACTGAAGCTTTCTTT. Translating gives CASSPTTGEAARTEAFF.

J is TRBJ1-3 and V is TRBV5-1; possibly TRBD1 for D (6 bases). The V end was cut by 0 bases, the J end by 2 bases, with 12 bases between. The CDR3 sequence is 16 residues long. Germline CDR1 reads SGHRS; CDR2 reads YFSETQ. CDR3 sequence reads: CASSLVPGATGNTIYF. CDR3 nucleotide sequence: TGCGCCAGCAGCTTGGTTCCGGGGGCTACTGGAAACACCATATATTTT.

Here the CDR3 DNA reads TGCGCCAGCAGCTCACAGGGTACTAGCGGCCGGGAGCAGTACTTC. As protein: CASSSQGTSGREQYF. This chain joins TRBV5-1 and TRBJ2-7, with 8 bases lining up with TRBD2. The CDR3 sequence is 15 residues long. Germline V gene sequence: CDR1 SGHRS, CDR2 YFSETQ. J gave up 7 bases and V 3 bases, and 12 bases lay outside the gene matches.

This clone was observed a single time. The V gene is TRBV5-1, the J gene TRBJ2-3; TRBD2 matches 9 bases. The CDR3 consists of 17 residues. Germline values: CDR1 SGHRS, CDR2 YFSETQ. V lost 4 bases and J lost 0; bases outside the gene matches: 9. The CDR3 sequence: CASSHSGSSKSTDTQYF. CDR3 sequence (DNA): TGCGCCAGCAGCCATAGCGGGAGCTCAAAAAGCACAGATACGCAGTATTTT.

The rearrangement uses TRBV5-5 and TRBJ1-1; TRBD1 aligns across 10 bases. V lost 5 bases to trimming and J lost 0 bases; unmatched junction nucleotides: 4. There are 15 residues in the CDR3. Germline-derived CDR1 and CDR2 are SGHKS and YYEKEE (reference sequence). CDR3 amino acids: CASSLTGGLNTEAFF. The CDR3 DNA is TGTGCCAGCAGTCTGACAGGGGGCCTGAACACTGAAGCTTTCTTT.

This rearrangement joins TRBV7-8 to TRBJ2-6, with TRBD2 matching 8 bases. CDR1 and CDR2 from the germline V gene are SGHVS and FQNEAQ. Unmatched junction bases numbered 9, after V lost 5 bases and J lost 0 bases. The CDR3 spans 18 residues. CDR3 in amino acids: CASSKQRGPLSGANVLTF. The CDR3 coding sequence is TGTGCCAGCAGCAAGCAGCGGGGGCCTCTCTCTGGGGCCAACGTCCTGACTTTC. The complete variable domain, with remaining parts taken from reference TRBV7-8 and TRBJ2-6, reads GAGVSQSPRYKVAKRGQDVALRCDPISGHVSLFWYQQALGQGPEFLTYFQNEAQLDKSGLPSDRFFAERPEGSVSTLKIQRTQQEDSAVYLCASSKQRGPLSGANVLTFGAGSRLTVL.

The V gene is TRBV19, the J gene TRBJ2-7; tentative D call: TRBD2 (6 bases). The CDR3 extends over 16 amino acids. V lost 0 bases, J lost 2 bases, and 14 bases lay in between. Germline V gene data show CDR1 as LNHDA and CDR2 as SQIVND (reference sequence). CDR3 region: CASSIEGGNNPYEQYF. DNA of the CDR3: TGTGCCAGTAGTATAGAGGGCGGGAACAATCCCTACGAGCAGTACTTC.

This sequence joins TRBV7-2 and TRBJ1-1, with D hard to call. The germline V gene has CDR1 SGHTA and CDR2 FQGNSA. V was shortened by 4 bases and J by 1 base, with 22 bases between the two germline ends. CDR3 length: 18 amino acids. In nucleotides, the CDR3 is TGTGCCAGCAGCTCCACCGGGAAAGAAGTTACGTCGAACACTGAAGCTTTCTTT. It specifies CASSSTGKEVTSNTEAFF.

V is TRBV27 and J is TRBJ1-1; D might be TRBD1 (6 bases). Germline V gene data show CDR1 as MNHEY and CDR2 as SMNVEV (reference sequence). The ends were cut back, 2 bases at V and 5 bases at J, with 9 bases in the middle. This CDR3 region has 13 residues. CDR3 in DNA: TGTGCCAGCAGTTTAAAGCAGGGGACTGAAGCTTTCTTT. Amino acids: CASSLKQGTEAFF.

The chain is built from TRBV11-3 and TRBJ2-1; no firm D call. From germline, CDR1 is SGHNT and CDR2 YENEEA. V was pared by 6 bases and J by 5 bases, with 11 bases between. This CDR3 is built from 13 residues. The CDR3 sequence: CASSRTINNEQFF. The CDR3 region has the DNA TGTGCCAGCAGTAGGACCATCAACAATGAGCAGTTCTTC. The full variable domain, rest sourced from reference TRBV11-3 and TRBJ2-1, is EAGVVQSPRYKIIEKKQPVAFWCNPISGHNTLYWYLQNLGQGPELLIRYENEEAVDDSQLPKDRFSAERLKGVDSTLKIQPAELGDSAVYLCASSRTINNEQFFGPGTRLTVL.

The chain carries TRBV28 and TRBJ1-2, with unresolved D. Trimming stripped 8 bases from V and 4 bases from J, with 11 bases between. Germline CDR1 reads MDHEN; CDR2 reads SYDVKM. The CDR3 runs to 12 residues. The CDR3 coding sequence is TGTGCCAGCGTAGGGTCCCCCTATGGCTACACCTTC. Amino acid sequence: CASVGSPYGYTF.

CDR3 bases: TGCGCCAGCAGCTTCCTTTCCGGGACTAGCTCCTACAATGAGCAGTTCTTC. Protein product: CASSFLSGTSSYNEQFF. The chain has TRBV5-1 and TRBJ2-1; 8 bases align to TRBD2. The CDR3 totals 17 residues. Per the germline V gene, CDR1 is SGHRS and CDR2 is YFSETQ. Losses at the gene ends were 2 bases for V and 0 bases for J; bases not matched to a gene: 7.

The chain recombines TRBV7-2 with TRBJ1-5, with 9 bases identical to TRBD1. Germline assignment: CDR1 SGHTA and CDR2 FQGNSA. The CDR3 spans 13 residues. J was trimmed by 5 bases and V by 5 bases; bases with no gene match: 1. CDR3 in DNA: TGTGCCAGCAGCCGACAGGGGGATCAGCCCCAGCATTTT. It is translated as CASSRQGDQPQHF.

The gene calls are TRBV5-6 and TRBJ2-7, with TRBD1 matching over 10 bases. CDR3 length: 16 amino acids. With V trimmed by 2 bases and J by 3 bases, 8 bases remained unmatched. Looked up from germline, CDR1 is SGHDT and CDR2 is YYEEEE. For the CDR3, the DNA is TGTGCCAGCAGCTTAAAGACAGGGGGCTTCCTCTACGAGCAGTACTTC. Protein: CASSLKTGGFLYEQYF. Full variable domain (rest looked up from reference TRBV5-6 and TRBJ2-7): DAGVTQSPTHLIKTRGQQVTLRCSPKSGHDTVSWYQQALGQGPQFIFQYYEEEERQRGNFPDRFSGHQFPNYSSELNVNALLLGDSALYLCASSLKTGGFLYEQYFGPGTRLTVT.

The chain is built from TRBV18 and TRBJ2-2, with D unclear. This CDR3 has 13 residues. CDR1 is KGHSH and CDR2 is LQKENI in the germline V gene. Trimming cost V 5 bases and J 6 bases, with 10 bases left between them. The DNA of the CDR3 is TGTGCCAGCTCAAACTCTGGGGCCGGGGAGCTGTTTTTT. Residues: CASSNSGAGELFF.

V gene TRBV7-9 combines with J gene TRBJ2-6, with TRBD1 identical over 8 bases. Looked up from germline, CDR1 is SEHNR and CDR2 is FQNEAQ (reference sequence). With 2 bases clipped from V and 4 bases from J, the junction kept 13 bases outside the gene matches. The CDR3 has 19 amino acids. CDR3 bases: TGTGCCAGCAGCTTAAGAGGCCAGGGGGCATATGCCGGGGCCAACGTCCTGACTTTC. Amino acid sequence: CASSLRGQGAYAGANVLTF.

V and J are TRBV28 and TRBJ1-3, with D possibly TRBD1 on 5 matching bases. Germline-derived CDR1 and CDR2 are MDHEN and SYDVKM. The CDR3 contains 16 residues. V gave up 3 bases and J gave up 2 bases, with 14 bases separating them. This chain's CDR3 is CASSFIPGSPGNTIYF. CDR3 DNA: TGTGCCAGCAGTTTTATTCCAGGGTCGCCTGGAAACACCATATATTTT.

The V and J genes are TRBV30 and TRBJ2-2; D is possibly TRBD1 (5 bases). The CDR3 consists of 14 residues. The V and J ends lost 5 bases and 7 bases respectively, with 17 bases between them. CDR1 and CDR2 from the germline V gene are GTSNPN and SVGIG (reference sequence). The CDR3 DNA is TGTGCCTGGTGGGGCGAATGGCCCGGCGGGGAGCTGTTTTTT. Protein sequence: CAWWGEWPGGELFF.

The chain links TRBV28 to TRBJ1-5; perhaps TRBD1 as D (5 bases). Germline V gene data show CDR1 as MDHEN and CDR2 as SYDVKM. Trimming pared 3 bases from V and 4 bases from J, leaving 13 bases between. This CDR3 contains 15 residues. The CDR3 bases are TGTGCCAGCAGTTTGTCGGGGACTCTTAATCAGCCCCAGCATTTT. Translation: CASSLSGTLNQPQHF.

This clone was counted once. The rearrangement links TRBV6-1 to TRBJ2-1; TRBD2 aligns across 10 bases. Germline CDR1 MNHNS, CDR2 SASEGT. The CDR3 contains 13 residues. V was clipped by 6 bases and J by 7 bases; unmatched bases: 3. The CDR3 bases are TGTGCCAGCAGACGGACTAGCGGTAATGAGCAGTTCTTC. This gives the protein CASRRTSGNEQFF.

This sequence joins TRBV6-6 and TRBJ1-3, with 9 positions matching TRBD1. CDR3 length: 14 amino acids. The germline gives CDR1 MNHNY, CDR2 SVGAGI (reference sequence). Losses at the gene ends were 5 bases for V and 7 bases for J; bases not matched to a gene: 6. CDR3 loop: CASSQQGARNTIYF. The CDR3, as DNA: TGTGCCAGCAGTCAACAGGGGGCTAGGAACACCATATATTTT.

The chain uses TRBV28 and TRBJ1-1; TRBD1 might be the D (6 bases). Germline values: CDR1 MDHEN, CDR2 SYDVKM. The CDR3 is made up of 13 amino acids. The ends were cut back, 4 bases at V and 7 bases at J, with 13 bases in the middle. CDR3 amino acids: CASSSGAGLEAFF. CDR3 DNA: TGTGCCAGCAGTTCAGGGGCCGGTCTTGAAGCTTTCTTT.

This sequence joins TRBV7-9 and TRBJ1-1, with 7 bases that match TRBD1. Germline assignment: CDR1 SEHNR and CDR2 FQNEAQ (reference sequence). This CDR3 has 14 residues. After removal of 5 bases from V and 0 bases from J, the junction contained 3 bases not matched to a gene. This CDR3 reads CASSVQGMNTEAFF. CDR3 nucleotides: TGTGCCAGCAGCGTACAGGGGATGAACACTGAAGCTTTCTTT.